Here is one TCR beta chain with its context. Its matching antigen is unknown. The record originates from a study of T cell repertoires in ileal Crohn's disease. Across the study: M6 samples are neoterminal ileum biopsies from postoperative colonoscopy.

Documented time point: neoterminal ileum biopsy at postoperative endoscopy, about 6 months after surgery. Included were adult ileal or ileocolonic Crohn's patients indicated for ileocolonic resection. Roughly 0.55 micrograms of biopsy DNA per sample underwent TCRB immunosequencing. The data were produced by immunoSEQ multiplex PCR, yet TCRdb's version contains in-frame clones alone and is incomplete. The sample consists of roughly 4,000 clones, around 80% of them appearing once. Regarding the study as a whole: Endoscopic recurrence occurred in every patient whose clonality exceeded 26.8%.

Specimen: ileal tissue. This clonotype was obtained from an adult with Crohn's disease.

CDR3: CASSGSRLETQYF. The CDR3 DNA reads as TGTGCCAGCAGCGGAAGCAGGTTGGAGACCCAGTACTTC. The V call is TRBV6-1, the J call TRBJ2-5; D is undetermined. V shed 6 bases and J shed 5 bases, with 13 bases lying between them. The germline V gene has CDR1 MNHNS and CDR2 SASEGT. The length of the CDR3 is 13 residues.